Sequencing of this T cell receptor beta chain was carried out in a study of human T cells and chemical hapten exposure. Study-level background: TCR yield per sample varied, mainly due to pooled library volumes.

This clonotype was recorded many times. Its cognate antigen is unknown. Germline lookup yields CDR1 SNHLY and CDR2 FYNNEI. The CDR3 sequence is 14 residues long. The V and J ends lost 0 bases and 4 bases respectively, with 9 bases between them. Study findings and constraints: No change in TCRs above 1 in 1000 frequency was produced by DPC sensitization.

Regarding time point: healthy volunteer bleed at 2 weeks. Sequencing started from total RNA isolated from unfractionated whole blood. The study's library attached unique molecular identifiers to single cDNA molecules. Source study methods: The number of TCRs in each sample had a median of approximately 90,000 and spanned roughly 23,224 to 750,000. TCRdb recomputed calls from the RACE reads with MiXCR, one row per CDR3 protein. Clone size and V and J calls follow TCRdb, not the original study. The table shows about 28,000 distinct CDR3 sequences, with 7.4% occurring only once. The sequencing sample was made of whole blood. The chain combines TRBV2 with TRBJ1-1; D not certain. This clonotype was obtained from a human donor in good health. Some clones in this sample may be carry-over from other donors' samples. CDR3 nucleotide sequence: TGTGCCAGCAGTGAAGCGGTAGCGGGCACTGAAGCTTTCTTT. The encoded protein is CASSEAVAGTEAFF.